These 20 T cell receptor beta chains share one sample of origin, sequenced in a study of blood T cell repertoires in COVID-19. Data came from immunoSEQ multiplex PCR; TCRdb stores just in-frame clones and leaves some out. The table includes around 230,000 clones, 83% detected once. Sequenced material: peripheral blood. The source is a woman in her forties with active or convalescent COVID-19.

With regard to this clone: Germline and junction disagree at one end, which may indicate a read error. The chain couples TRBV27 to TRBJ1-2; the D is unclear. The CDR3 is made up of 14 amino acids. Germline V lookup: CDR1 MNHEY, CDR2 SMNVEV (reference sequence). CDR3 loop: CASSLSPPDYGYTF. Here the CDR3 DNA reads TGTGCCAGCAGTCTATCCCCCCCAGACTATGGCTACACCTTC.

The V and J genes are TRBV11-2 and TRBJ1-3, with TRBD1 identical over 8 bases. V trimming: 2 bases; J trimming: 5 bases; junction bases outside the gene matches: 5. The length of the CDR3 is 15 residues. Germline values: CDR1 SGHAT, CDR2 FQNNGV. CDR3 sequence: CASSLLWDRRNTIYF. The CDR3 DNA is TGTGCCAGCAGCTTATTATGGGACAGGAGAAACACCATATATTTT.

This chain uses TRBV7-2 with TRBJ2-1, with a tentative D call TRBD2 (6 bases). Germline V lookup: CDR1 SGHTA, CDR2 FQGNSA. The ends were cut back, 5 bases at V and 8 bases at J, with 16 bases in the middle. The CDR3 is 14 amino acids. The CDR3 loop reads CASSGRRVRHEQFF. The CDR3 coding sequence is TGTGCCAGCAGCGGGAGGAGGGTCAGACATGAGCAGTTCTTC.

In this sample, this clone turned up once. The J gene is TRBJ2-5, the V gene TRBV28; D is undetermined. This CDR3 has 12 amino acids. Per the germline V gene, CDR1 is MDHEN and CDR2 is SYDVKM. Trimming cost V 5 bases and J 1 base, with 5 bases left between them. The CDR3 reads CASSPSQETQYF. Here the CDR3 DNA reads TGTGCCAGCAGTCCATCCCAAGAGACCCAGTACTTC.

The rearrangement uses TRBV9 and TRBJ1-1, with unresolved D. From germline, CDR1 is SGDLS and CDR2 YYNGEE. V was clipped by 0 bases and J by 6 bases, with 15 bases between them. This CDR3 is 15 amino acids long. CDR3 sequence (DNA): TGTGCCAGCAGCGTAGTCGATGCTGGGAGGGCTGAAGCTTTCTTT. Translating it yields CASSVVDAGRAEAFF.

This clone was seen only once. The CDR3 nucleotides read TGTGCCAGCAGAAGTCACAGGGGGCACGAAAAACTGTTTTTT. Amino acids: CASRSHRGHEKLFF. The rearrangement uses TRBV6-5 and TRBJ1-4, with 9 bases lining up with TRBD1. This CDR3 comprises 14 residues. The germline gives CDR1 MNHEY, CDR2 SVGAGI. J gave up 8 bases and V 6 bases, and 7 bases lay outside the gene matches.

This chain joins TRBV2 and TRBJ2-1; possibly TRBD2 for D (5 bases). This CDR3 spans 14 amino acids. V lost 7 bases, J lost 0 bases, and 10 bases lay in between. Germline V gene lookup returns CDR1 SNHLY and CDR2 FYNNEI. The CDR3 DNA sequence: TGTGCCAGCACCGAGGACTCCTCCTACAATGAGCAGTTCTTC. This translates into CASTEDSSYNEQFF. Full variable domain (remainder filled in from reference TRBV2 and TRBJ2-1): EPEVTQTPSHQVTQMGQEVILRCVPISNHLYFYWYRQILGQKVEFLVSFYNNEISEKSEIFDDQFSVERPDGSNFTLKIRSTKLEDSAMYFCASTEDSSYNEQFFGPGTRLTVL.

The chain carries TRBV4-1 and TRBJ2-7; TRBD1 matches 7 bases. V trimming: 4 bases; J trimming: 4 bases; junction bases outside the gene matches: 7. Germline values: CDR1 MGHRA, CDR2 YSYEKL. The CDR3 has 14 amino acids. CDR3 in amino acids: CASSPGQELYEQYF. The CDR3, as DNA: TGCGCCAGCAGCCCTGGACAGGAATTATACGAGCAGTACTTC.

V usage is TRBV5-1 and J usage is TRBJ1-3, with D maybe TRBD1 (6 bases). This CDR3 has 14 residues. The germline V and J ends were trimmed by 4 bases and 0 bases, with 8 bases remaining between them. Germline V gene lookup returns CDR1 SGHRS and CDR2 YFSETQ. CDR3 sequence (DNA): TGCGCCAGCAGCGAACAGGGCTCTGGAAACACCATATATTTT. Its translation is CASSEQGSGNTIYF.

The rearrangement joins TRBV4-3 to TRBJ2-6; D is uncertain. The V end was cut by 3 bases, the J end by 4 bases, with 7 bases between. The CDR3 contains 14 residues. CDR1 LGHNA and CDR2 YSLEER come from the germline V gene. The CDR3 protein is CASSQASGANVLTF. CDR3 DNA sequence: TGCGCCAGCAGCCAGGCATCGGGGGCCAACGTCCTGACTTTC.

The chain employs TRBV7-3 and TRBJ2-6; D is unresolved. CDR3 size: 16 residues. CDR1 SGHTA and CDR2 FQGTGA come from the germline V gene. With 5 bases removed from V and 0 bases from J, the gap between germline ends came to 11 bases. The CDR3 coding sequence is TGTGCCAGCAGCGTGACGGGTAGCTCTGGGGCCAACGTCCTGACTTTC. It translates to CASSVTGSSGANVLTF.

The V gene is TRBV4-3, the J gene TRBJ1-2; no clear D. The CDR3 contains 17 residues. Trimming cost V 2 bases and J 3 bases, with 19 bases left between them. Germline V lookup: CDR1 LGHNA, CDR2 YSLEER. The CDR3 region has the DNA TGCGCCAGCAGCCAAATCGGTTCTACGGTCCAATACTATGGCTACACCTTC. Its protein is CASSQIGSTVQYYGYTF.

Only one count was recorded for this clone. The chain links TRBV20-1 to TRBJ2-1; D ambiguous. Germline V CDR1 and CDR2: DFQATT, SNEGSKA (reference sequence). The CDR3 totals 14 residues. V lost 3 bases, J lost 0 bases, and 9 bases lay in between. The CDR3 sequence is CSASDLRSYNEQFF. Here the CDR3 DNA reads TGCAGTGCTAGTGACCTACGCTCCTACAATGAGCAGTTCTTC.

The genes are TRBV14 and TRBJ1-1, with 8 bases lining up with TRBD1. J gave up 1 base and V 1 base, and 5 bases lay outside the gene matches. Germline V lookup: CDR1 SGHDN, CDR2 FVKESK. The CDR3 runs 16 residues. In nucleotides, the CDR3 is TGTGCCAGCAGCCAAGTCGGGGGGACAGGGAACACTGAAGCTTTCTTT. It is translated as CASSQVGGTGNTEAFF.

The CDR3, as DNA: TGTGCCAGTAGTATCGGTCCACCCGGGAACAATGAGCAGTTCTTC. This translates into CASSIGPPGNNEQFF. This chain links TRBV19 with TRBJ2-1; tentative D call: TRBD2 (5 bases). The CDR3 is 15 residues long. CDR1 and CDR2 from the germline V gene are LNHDA and SQIVND (reference sequence). V was shortened by 3 bases and J by 5 bases, with 14 bases between the two germline ends.

DNA for the CDR3: TGTGCTAGTGTTCCGGGACAGGGCATTATTCAAGCTTTCTTT. Protein sequence: CASVPGQGIIQAFF. This chain connects TRBV12-5 to TRBJ1-1, with 9 positions matching TRBD1. Losses at the gene ends were 7 bases for V and 9 bases for J; bases not matched to a gene: 12. The CDR3 loop spans 14 amino acids. The germline CDR1 and CDR2 sequences are LGHNT and FRNRAP.

This clone was observed a handful of times. The chain is built from TRBV5-8 and TRBJ1-3; 10 bases are a match to TRBD1. The CDR3 is made up of 17 amino acids. Germline CDR1 is SGHTS and CDR2 is YDEGEE. V shed 4 bases and J 1 base; nucleotides not matched to a gene: 8. This CDR3 is CASSEDRGTDSGNTIYF. Here the CDR3 DNA reads TGTGCCAGCAGCGAGGACAGGGGGACAGATTCTGGAAACACCATATATTTT.

This rearrangement joins TRBV5-4 to TRBJ2-3; 8 nucleotides line up with TRBD2. Germline CDR1 reads SGHNT; CDR2 reads YYREEE (reference sequence). CDR3 length: 18 amino acids. V shed 1 base, J shed 0 bases, and the junction held 10 bases outside the gene matches. CDR3 region: CASSLLSVIAGSTDTQYF. The CDR3 DNA follows: TGTGCCAGCAGCTTGTTATCGGTGATAGCGGGGAGCACAGATACGCAGTATTTT. Complete variable domain (other parts from reference TRBV5-4 and TRBJ2-3): ETGVTQSPTHLIKTRGQQVTLRCSSQSGHNTVSWYQQALGQGPQFIFQYYREEENGRGNFPPRFSGLQFPNYSSELNVNALELDDSALYLCASSLLSVIAGSTDTQYFGPGTRLTVL.

The chain recombines TRBV9 with TRBJ2-7; TRBD2 might be the D (6 bases). Germline assignment: CDR1 SGDLS and CDR2 YYNGEE. There are 16 residues in the CDR3. Trimming shortened V by 3 bases and J by 4 bases, and 20 bases separated the two germline ends. CDR3 loop: CASSDPRGVGGYEQYF. CDR3 nucleotide sequence: TGTGCCAGCAGCGACCCGCGGGGAGTTGGGGGATACGAGCAGTACTTC.

This clone has a single count. V is TRBV19 and J is TRBJ2-7, with TRBD1 matching over 9 bases. The V gene's germline CDR1 is LNHDA and CDR2 SQIVND (reference sequence). The junction had 3 bases not matched to a gene; V was cut back by 0 bases and J by 3 bases. The CDR3 is made up of 15 amino acids. The CDR3 coding sequence is TGTGCCAGTAGTATAGAGCCGACAGGGGGCTACGAGCAGTACTTC. This encodes CASSIEPTGGYEQYF.